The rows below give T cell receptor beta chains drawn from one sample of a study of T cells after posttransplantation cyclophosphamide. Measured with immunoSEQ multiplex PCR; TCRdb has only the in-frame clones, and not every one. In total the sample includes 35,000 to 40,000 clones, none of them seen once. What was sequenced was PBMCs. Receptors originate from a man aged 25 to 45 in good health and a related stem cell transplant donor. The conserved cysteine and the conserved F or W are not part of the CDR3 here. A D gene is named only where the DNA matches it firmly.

CDR3 protein: ASSRDRGLRNEQF
J gene: TRBJ2-1
V gene: TRBV5-6
D gene: TRBD1

CDR3 protein: ASSLQQETQY
J gene: TRBJ2-5
V gene: TRBV12-3/TRBV12-4
D gene: -

CDR3 protein: ASSDLQGRVQETQY
J gene: TRBJ2-5
V gene: TRBV25-1
D gene: -

CDR3 protein: ASSQELGGNNEQF
J gene: TRBJ2-1
V gene: TRBV4-1
D gene: TRBD2

CDR3 protein: ATSDRLAGGNNEQF
J gene: TRBJ2-1
V gene: TRBV24-1
D gene: TRBD2

CDR3 protein: ASSLVLGGANVLT
J gene: TRBJ2-6
V gene: TRBV5-1
D gene: -

CDR3 protein: ASSPGTKLPHNEQF
J gene: TRBJ2-1
V gene: TRBV5-1
D gene: TRBD2

CDR3 protein: ASSVAGQPYGYT
J gene: TRBJ1-2
V gene: TRBV18
D gene: TRBD1

CDR3 protein: ASRAPGTGRF
J gene: TRBJ2-1
V gene: TRBV6-2/TRBV6-3
D gene: TRBD1

CDR3 protein: ATSDSGAEQY
J gene: TRBJ2-7
V gene: TRBV24-1
D gene: TRBD2

CDR3 protein: ASSGGQGTISYEQY
J gene: TRBJ2-7
V gene: TRBV13
D gene: TRBD1

CDR3 protein: ASSTLRGSGEHEQY
J gene: TRBJ2-7
V gene: TRBV11-2
D gene: TRBD2

CDR3 protein: ASSLGQGFRSPLH
J gene: TRBJ1-6
V gene: TRBV11-2
D gene: -

CDR3 protein: ASSAGTPPYEQY
J gene: TRBJ2-7
V gene: TRBV6-1
D gene: -

CDR3 protein: ASSSGLAGVNTGELF
J gene: TRBJ2-2
V gene: TRBV5-1
D gene: TRBD2

CDR3 protein: ASSPRSGSNQPQH
J gene: TRBJ1-5
V gene: TRBV18
D gene: -

CDR3 protein: ASSLKGNTGELF
J gene: TRBJ2-2
V gene: TRBV5-1
D gene: -

CDR3 protein: ASSPTQGAVSPLH
J gene: TRBJ1-6
V gene: TRBV6-5
D gene: TRBD1

CDR3 protein: ASSPPGQGREQY
J gene: TRBJ2-7
V gene: TRBV9
D gene: TRBD1

CDR3 protein: ASSLRATNTGELF
J gene: TRBJ2-2
V gene: TRBV7-8
D gene: -

CDR3 protein: ASSGGKAGYQPQH
J gene: TRBJ1-5
V gene: TRBV2
D gene: -

CDR3 protein: ASSPSRGQGNNEQF
J gene: TRBJ2-1
V gene: TRBV5-1
D gene: TRBD1

CDR3 protein: AIVDSYTEAF
J gene: TRBJ1-1
V gene: TRBV2
D gene: -

CDR3 protein: ASSLFVAGGTDTQY
J gene: TRBJ2-3
V gene: TRBV5-4
D gene: -

CDR3 protein: ARATGNNSPLH
J gene: TRBJ1-6
V gene: TRBV2
D gene: TRBD1

CDR3 protein: ASLGTGLGYT
J gene: TRBJ1-2
V gene: TRBV19
D gene: TRBD1

CDR3 protein: ASSLAPDSSYEQY
J gene: TRBJ2-7
V gene: TRBV28
D gene: -

CDR3 protein: ASSLRQGVSTEAF
J gene: TRBJ1-1
V gene: TRBV11-1
D gene: TRBD1

CDR3 protein: ASSQLTGGQGGEKLF
J gene: TRBJ1-4
V gene: TRBV4-2
D gene: TRBD1

CDR3 protein: ASSVAGGGYEQY
J gene: TRBJ2-7
V gene: TRBV9
D gene: TRBD2

CDR3 protein: ASSSGQGIFNEQF
J gene: TRBJ2-1
V gene: TRBV7-9
D gene: TRBD1

CDR3 protein: ASSLEIRGSSYNEQF
J gene: TRBJ2-1
V gene: TRBV11-3
D gene: -

CDR3 protein: ASSLRVHGGSGTGELF
J gene: TRBJ2-2
V gene: TRBV9
D gene: -

CDR3 protein: ASSPKDRENTEAF
J gene: TRBJ1-1
V gene: TRBV5-4
D gene: TRBD1

CDR3 protein: ATSRAGLGLQETQY
J gene: TRBJ2-5
V gene: TRBV15
D gene: -

CDR3 protein: ASSGGAGVGGPYEQY
J gene: TRBJ2-7
V gene: TRBV9
D gene: -

CDR3 protein: ASRMGGLVTEAF
J gene: TRBJ1-1
V gene: TRBV27
D gene: -

CDR3 protein: ASYRGGNTEAF
J gene: TRBJ1-1
V gene: TRBV6-5
D gene: TRBD1

CDR3 protein: ASSSHGGRSGTEAF
J gene: TRBJ1-1
V gene: TRBV11-1
D gene: -

CDR3 protein: ASSLISNQPQH
J gene: TRBJ1-5
V gene: TRBV19
D gene: -

CDR3 protein: ASTTDFVPVNEQF
J gene: TRBJ2-1
V gene: TRBV6-2/TRBV6-3
D gene: -

CDR3 protein: ASSEDGTALGEAF
J gene: TRBJ1-1
V gene: TRBV6-4
D gene: TRBD1

CDR3 protein: ASSLGTGFYNEQF
J gene: TRBJ2-1
V gene: TRBV6-5
D gene: TRBD1

CDR3 protein: ASSLGQSNQPQH
J gene: TRBJ1-5
V gene: TRBV6-1
D gene: TRBD1

CDR3 protein: ASSFVGRRGEDTQY
J gene: TRBJ2-3
V gene: TRBV5-6
D gene: -

CDR3 protein: ASSQLGGPNFRLF
J gene: TRBJ1-4
V gene: TRBV5-1
D gene: -

CDR3 protein: ASSLAGGTTDTQY
J gene: TRBJ2-3
V gene: TRBV7-3
D gene: TRBD2

CDR3 protein: ASSWGRGYTEAF
J gene: TRBJ1-1
V gene: TRBV28
D gene: -

CDR3 protein: ASREGGDTDTQY
J gene: TRBJ2-3
V gene: TRBV6-2/TRBV6-3
D gene: TRBD1

CDR3 protein: ASSLDSLQPQH
J gene: TRBJ1-5
V gene: TRBV6-5
D gene: -

CDR3 protein: ASMSSRDTEAF
J gene: TRBJ1-1
V gene: TRBV6-2/TRBV6-3
D gene: -

CDR3 protein: ASSAGTTHQPQH
J gene: TRBJ1-5
V gene: TRBV7-6
D gene: -

CDR3 protein: ATSRAGQRSYEQY
J gene: TRBJ2-7
V gene: TRBV2
D gene: -